This TCR beta chain was sequenced for a study of blood T cell repertoires in COVID-19. Turning to the study itself: Recovered status applied to Cohort 3 donors who had two consecutive negative PCRs. It also applied to those with clearance or with symptom resolution. PBMCs, B-cell-depleted T cells, or T cells were the source of the cDNA or gDNA that made up the material.

Repertoires were generated with immunoSEQ multiplex PCR, while TCRdb's copy carries only in-frame clones and drops some. The repertoire holds more than 200,000 clones, with over 75% as singletons. This clone showed up just once. Source material: PBMCs or T cells enriched from blood (not recorded which). The TCR sequence derives from a young man in a cohort exposed to, infected with or recovered from COVID-19 (not recorded which).

CDR3 DNA sequence: TGTGCCAGCAGCTTAGGTGGGACAGCGAAAACCTACGAGCAGTACTTC. Its protein product is CASSLGGTAKTYEQYF. V is TRBV7-2 and J is TRBJ2-7, with 7 nucleotides matching TRBD1. The CDR3 is 16 residues long. Germline values: CDR1 SGHTA, CDR2 FQGNSA. V dropped 1 base and J dropped 2; count of bases not matched to a gene: 8.